This is a list of T cell receptor beta chains from one sample in a study of read filtering for tumor transcriptome and immune sequencing. TCRdb re-derived calls from the reads in MiXCR, one entry per CDR3 protein. The sample shows more than 30,000 distinct CDR3 sequences, 14% of them seen only once. Sequenced material: a population of CD138-negative cells sorted from bone marrow. These receptor sequences come from a donor aged 40 or older with multiple myeloma. Both conserved end residues are trimmed from each CDR3. Each record gives: J gene, V gene, CDR3 protein.

J: TRBJ2-7; V: TRBV6-5; CDR3: ASSLGLAYEQY
J: TRBJ2-5; V: TRBV20-1; CDR3: SARDEWPRGETQY
J: TRBJ2-7; V: TRBV20-1; CDR3: SAPGLFTYEQY
J: TRBJ2-4; V: TRBV12-3/TRBV12-4; CDR3: ASRMDRGSQNIQY
J: TRBJ2-3; V: TRBV28; CDR3: ASSSVLDADTQY
J: TRBJ2-3; V: TRBV15; CDR3: ATSERGAVDTQY
J: TRBJ2-2; V: TRBV7-6; CDR3: ASSFHDRGAPGELF
J: TRBJ2-3; V: TRBV7-2; CDR3: ASSFGPLGDTQY
J: TRBJ1-2; V: TRBV20-1; CDR3: SARDRGSYGYT
J: TRBJ2-7; V: TRBV4-1; CDR3: ASSQEDFRYEQY
J: TRBJ2-1; V: TRBV2; CDR3: ASRGTSGGVSSYNEQF
J: TRBJ1-5; V: TRBV27; CDR3: ASSLLNQPQH
J: TRBJ2-2; V: TRBV6-6; CDR3: ASSRQGYTGELF
J: TRBJ2-2; V: TRBV20-1; CDR3: SARAGGVNTGELF
J: TRBJ2-3; V: TRBV10-3; CDR3: AISGVGTDTQY
J: TRBJ1-5; V: TRBV10-3; CDR3: AISESTEQPQH
J: TRBJ2-3; V: TRBV7-9; CDR3: ASSLAETADTQY
J: TRBJ2-2; V: TRBV7-8; CDR3: ASSLASGGITGELF
J: TRBJ2-4; V: TRBV7-6; CDR3: ASSPQGGKNIQY